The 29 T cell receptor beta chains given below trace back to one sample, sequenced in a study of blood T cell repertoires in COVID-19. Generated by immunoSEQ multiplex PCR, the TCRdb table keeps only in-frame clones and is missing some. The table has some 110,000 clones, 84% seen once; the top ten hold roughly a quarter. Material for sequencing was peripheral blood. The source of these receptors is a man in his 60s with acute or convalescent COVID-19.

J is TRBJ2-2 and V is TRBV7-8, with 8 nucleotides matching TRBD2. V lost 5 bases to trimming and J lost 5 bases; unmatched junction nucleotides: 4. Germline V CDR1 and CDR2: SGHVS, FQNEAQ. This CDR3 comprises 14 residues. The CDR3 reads CASSLSGSTGELFF. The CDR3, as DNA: TGTGCCAGCAGCCTCAGCGGGAGTACCGGGGAGCTGTTTTTT.

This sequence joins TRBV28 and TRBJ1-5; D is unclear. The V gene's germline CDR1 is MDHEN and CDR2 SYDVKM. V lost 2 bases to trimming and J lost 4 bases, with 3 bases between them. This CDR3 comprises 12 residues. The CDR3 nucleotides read TGTGCCAGCAGTTTACGGAATCAGCCCCAGCATTTT. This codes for CASSLRNQPQHF.

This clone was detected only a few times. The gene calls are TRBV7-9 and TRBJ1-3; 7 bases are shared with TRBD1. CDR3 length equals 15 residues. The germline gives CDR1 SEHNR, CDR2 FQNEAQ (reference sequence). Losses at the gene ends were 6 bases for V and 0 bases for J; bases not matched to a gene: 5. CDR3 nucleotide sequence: TGTGCCAGCAGACAGGGACAGAACTCTGGAAACACCATATATTTT. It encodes CASRQGQNSGNTIYF.

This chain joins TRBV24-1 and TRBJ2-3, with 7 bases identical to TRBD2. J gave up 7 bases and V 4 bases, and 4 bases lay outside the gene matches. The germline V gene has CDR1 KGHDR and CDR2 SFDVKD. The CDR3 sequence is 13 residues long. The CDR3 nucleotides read TGTGCCACCAGTGACCCGGGGGGATATACGCAGTATTTT. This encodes CATSDPGGYTQYF.

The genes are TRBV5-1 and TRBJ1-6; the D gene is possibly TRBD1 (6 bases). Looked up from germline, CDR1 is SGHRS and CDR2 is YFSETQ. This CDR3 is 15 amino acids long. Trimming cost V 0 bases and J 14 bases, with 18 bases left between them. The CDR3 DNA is TGCGCCAGCAGCTTGGAGGGGGACCCGCATGGGACCCTCCACTTT. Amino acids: CASSLEGDPHGTLHF. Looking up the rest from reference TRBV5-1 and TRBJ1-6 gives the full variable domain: KAGVTQTPRYLIKTRGQQVTLSCSPISGHRSVSWYQQTPGQGLQFLFEYFSETQRNKGNFPGRFSGRQFSNSRSEMNVSTLELGDSALYLCASSLEGDPHGTLHFGNGTRLTVT.

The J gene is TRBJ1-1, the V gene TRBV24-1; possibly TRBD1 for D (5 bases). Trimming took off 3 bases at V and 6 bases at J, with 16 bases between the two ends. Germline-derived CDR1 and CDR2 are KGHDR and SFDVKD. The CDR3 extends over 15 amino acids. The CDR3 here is CATSDGGTGGAEAFF. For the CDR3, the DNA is TGTGCCACCAGTGATGGCGGGACCGGTGGAGCTGAAGCTTTCTTT.

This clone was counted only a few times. CDR3 protein: CASTLNRQTNQPQHF. The CDR3 DNA sequence: TGTGCCAGCACACTGAATAGGCAGACTAATCAGCCCCAGCATTTT. The rearrangement uses TRBV2 and TRBJ1-5, with unresolved D. V was clipped by 7 bases and J by 4 bases, with 17 bases between them. The germline V gene has CDR1 SNHLY and CDR2 FYNNEI. CDR3 length: 15 amino acids.

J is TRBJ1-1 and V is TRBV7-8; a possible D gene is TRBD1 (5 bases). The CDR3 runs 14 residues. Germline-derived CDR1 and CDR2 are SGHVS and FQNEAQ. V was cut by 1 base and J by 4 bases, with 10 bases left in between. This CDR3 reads CASSLDSDSTEAFF. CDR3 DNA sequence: TGTGCCAGCAGCTTAGACAGCGACAGCACTGAAGCTTTCTTT.

CDR3 in DNA: TGTGCCAGCAGCGGACTAGCGGGGAGGGGGTGGTACAATGAGCAGTTCTTC. Translating gives CASSGLAGRGWYNEQFF. The J gene is TRBJ2-1, the V gene TRBV28, with 12 positions matching TRBD2. This CDR3 has 17 amino acids. Looked up from germline, CDR1 is MDHEN and CDR2 is SYDVKM. J was trimmed by 4 bases and V by 6 bases; bases with no gene match: 10.

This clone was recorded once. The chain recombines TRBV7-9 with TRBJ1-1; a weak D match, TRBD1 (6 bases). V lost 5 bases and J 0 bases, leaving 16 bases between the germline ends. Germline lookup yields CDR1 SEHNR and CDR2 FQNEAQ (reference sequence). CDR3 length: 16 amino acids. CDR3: CASSPPGANMNTEAFF. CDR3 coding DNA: TGTGCCAGCAGCCCCCCAGGGGCTAACATGAACACTGAAGCTTTCTTT.

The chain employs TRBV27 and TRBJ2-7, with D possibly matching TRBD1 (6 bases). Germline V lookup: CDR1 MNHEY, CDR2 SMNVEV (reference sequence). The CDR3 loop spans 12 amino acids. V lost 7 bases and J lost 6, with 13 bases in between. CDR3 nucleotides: TGTGCCAGCAAACAGGGATTAGGCGAGCAGTACGTC. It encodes CASKQGLGEQYV.

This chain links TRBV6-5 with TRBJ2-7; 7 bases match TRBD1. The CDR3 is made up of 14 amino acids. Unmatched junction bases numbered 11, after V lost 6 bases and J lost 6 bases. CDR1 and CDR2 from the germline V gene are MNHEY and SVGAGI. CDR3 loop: CASSPDRVRVEQYF. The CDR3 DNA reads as TGTGCCAGCAGCCCCGACAGGGTAAGGGTCGAGCAGTACTTC.

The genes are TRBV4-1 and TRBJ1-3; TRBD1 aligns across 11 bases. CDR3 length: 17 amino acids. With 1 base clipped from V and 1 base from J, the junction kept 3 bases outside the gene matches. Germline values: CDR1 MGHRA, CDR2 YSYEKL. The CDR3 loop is CASSQAGTGGSGNTIYF. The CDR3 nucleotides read TGCGCCAGCAGCCAAGCCGGGACAGGGGGGTCTGGAAACACCATATATTTT.

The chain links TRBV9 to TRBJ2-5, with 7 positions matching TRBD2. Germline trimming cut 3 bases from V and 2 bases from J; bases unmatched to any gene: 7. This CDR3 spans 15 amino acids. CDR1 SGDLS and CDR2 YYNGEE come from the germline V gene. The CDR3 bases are TGTGCCAGCAGCGGGGGGACTACGATACAAGAGACCCAGTACTTC. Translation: CASSGGTTIQETQYF.

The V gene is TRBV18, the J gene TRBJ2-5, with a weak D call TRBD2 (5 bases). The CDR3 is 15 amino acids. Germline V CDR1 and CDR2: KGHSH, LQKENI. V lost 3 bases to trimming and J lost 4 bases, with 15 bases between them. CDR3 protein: CASSPLQEGVETQYF. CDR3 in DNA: TGTGCCAGCTCACCCCTCCAAGAGGGAGTAGAGACCCAGTACTTC.

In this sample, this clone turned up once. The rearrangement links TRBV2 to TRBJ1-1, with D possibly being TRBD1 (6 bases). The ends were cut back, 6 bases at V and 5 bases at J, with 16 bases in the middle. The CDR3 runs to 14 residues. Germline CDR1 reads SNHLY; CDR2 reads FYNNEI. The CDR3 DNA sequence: TGTGCCAGCAGCGCGGGGGGAGGGGGTACTGAAGCTTTCTTT. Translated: CASSAGGGGTEAFF. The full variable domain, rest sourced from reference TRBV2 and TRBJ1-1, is EPEVTQTPSHQVTQMGQEVILRCVPISNHLYFYWYRQILGQKVEFLVSFYNNEISEKSEIFDDQFSVERPDGSNFTLKIRSTKLEDSAMYFCASSAGGGGTEAFFGQGTRLTVV.

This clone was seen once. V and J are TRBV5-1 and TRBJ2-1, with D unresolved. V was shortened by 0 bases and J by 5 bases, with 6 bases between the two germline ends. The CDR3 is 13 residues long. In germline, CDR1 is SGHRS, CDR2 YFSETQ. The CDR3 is CASSLGRDNEQFF. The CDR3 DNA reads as TGCGCCAGCAGCTTGGGTCGGGACAATGAGCAGTTCTTC. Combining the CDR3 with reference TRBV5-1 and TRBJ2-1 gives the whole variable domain KAGVTQTPRYLIKTRGQQVTLSCSPISGHRSVSWYQQTPGQGLQFLFEYFSETQRNKGNFPGRFSGRQFSNSRSEMNVSTLELGDSALYLCASSLGRDNEQFFGPGTRLTVL.

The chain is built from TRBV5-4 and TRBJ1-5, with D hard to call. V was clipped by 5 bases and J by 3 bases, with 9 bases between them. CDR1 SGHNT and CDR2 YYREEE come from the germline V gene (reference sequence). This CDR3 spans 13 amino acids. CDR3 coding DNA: TGTGCCAGCAGAGGAGACCCCAATCAGCCCCAGCATTTT. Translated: CASRGDPNQPQHF.

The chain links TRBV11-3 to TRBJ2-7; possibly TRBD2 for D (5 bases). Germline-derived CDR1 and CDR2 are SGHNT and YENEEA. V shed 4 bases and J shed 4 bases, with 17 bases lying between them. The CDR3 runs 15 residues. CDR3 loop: CASSSPGSEEYEQYV. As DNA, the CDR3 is TGTGCCAGCAGCTCACCGGGATCGGAAGAATACGAGCAGTACGTC.

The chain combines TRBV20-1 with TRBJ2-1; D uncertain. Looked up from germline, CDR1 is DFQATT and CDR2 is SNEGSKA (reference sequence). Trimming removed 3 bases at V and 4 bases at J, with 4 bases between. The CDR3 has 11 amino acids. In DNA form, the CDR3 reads TGCAGTGCTAGCGGGTACAATGAGCAGTTCTTC. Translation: CSASGYNEQFF.

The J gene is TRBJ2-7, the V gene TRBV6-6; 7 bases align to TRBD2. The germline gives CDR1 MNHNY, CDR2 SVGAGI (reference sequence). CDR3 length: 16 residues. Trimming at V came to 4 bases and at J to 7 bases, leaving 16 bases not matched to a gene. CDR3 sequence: CASSSPTLGGSGEQYV. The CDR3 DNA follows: TGTGCCAGCAGTTCACCCACCTTGGGCGGGAGTGGTGAGCAGTACGTC.

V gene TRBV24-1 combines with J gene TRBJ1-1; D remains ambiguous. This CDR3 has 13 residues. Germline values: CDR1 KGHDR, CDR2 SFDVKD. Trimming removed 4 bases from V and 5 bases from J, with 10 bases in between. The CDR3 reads CATSEGEWTEAFF. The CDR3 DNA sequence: TGTGCCACCAGTGAGGGAGAGTGGACTGAAGCTTTCTTT.

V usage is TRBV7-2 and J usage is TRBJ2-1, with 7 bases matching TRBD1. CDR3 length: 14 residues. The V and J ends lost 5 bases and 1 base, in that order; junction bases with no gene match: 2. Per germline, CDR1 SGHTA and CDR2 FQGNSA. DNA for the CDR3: TGTGCCAGCAGCAGGGACAGATCCTACAATGAGCAGTTCTTC. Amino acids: CASSRDRSYNEQFF.

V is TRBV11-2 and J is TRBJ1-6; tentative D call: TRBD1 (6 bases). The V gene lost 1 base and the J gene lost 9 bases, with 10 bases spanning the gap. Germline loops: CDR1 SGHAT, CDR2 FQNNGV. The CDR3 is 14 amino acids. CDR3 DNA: TGTGCCAGCAGCTTAGGCAGGGGTAGTTCACCCCTCCACTTT. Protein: CASSLGRGSSPLHF.

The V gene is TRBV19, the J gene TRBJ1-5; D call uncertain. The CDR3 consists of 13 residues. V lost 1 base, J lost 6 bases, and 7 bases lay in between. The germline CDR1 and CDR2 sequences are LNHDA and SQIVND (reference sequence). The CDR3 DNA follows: TGTGCCAGTAGTATAGTGGCTTTTCAGCCCCAGCATTTT. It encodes CASSIVAFQPQHF.

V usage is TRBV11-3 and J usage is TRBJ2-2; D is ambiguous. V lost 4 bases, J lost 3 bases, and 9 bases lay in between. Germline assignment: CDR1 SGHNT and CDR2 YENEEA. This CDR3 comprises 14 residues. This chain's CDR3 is CASSSYSDTGELFF. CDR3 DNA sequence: TGTGCCAGCAGCTCGTATTCAGACACCGGGGAGCTGTTTTTT.

CDR3 in amino acids: CASSSMTRKGTDTQYF. The CDR3 coding sequence is TGTGCCAGCAGTTCCATGACACGGAAGGGCACAGATACGCAGTATTTT. The V gene is TRBV27, the J gene TRBJ2-3; D is undetermined. CDR1 and CDR2 from the germline V gene are MNHEY and SMNVEV (reference sequence). The CDR3 consists of 16 residues. Between the trimmed V and J ends, which lost 4 bases and 1 base, there was a span of 15 bases.

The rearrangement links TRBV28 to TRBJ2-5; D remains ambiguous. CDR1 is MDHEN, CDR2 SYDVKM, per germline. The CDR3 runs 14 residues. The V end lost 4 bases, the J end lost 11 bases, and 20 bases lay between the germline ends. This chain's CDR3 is CASSSPSARAKQYF. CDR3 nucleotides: TGTGCCAGCAGTTCCCCCAGCGCCCGAGCCAAGCAGTACTTC. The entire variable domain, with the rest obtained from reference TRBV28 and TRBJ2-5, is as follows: DVKVTQSSRYLVKRTGEKVFLECVQDMDHENMFWYRQDPGLGLRLIYFSYDVKMKEKGDIPEGYSVSREKKERFSLILESASTNQTSMYLCASSSPSARAKQYFGPGTRLLVL.

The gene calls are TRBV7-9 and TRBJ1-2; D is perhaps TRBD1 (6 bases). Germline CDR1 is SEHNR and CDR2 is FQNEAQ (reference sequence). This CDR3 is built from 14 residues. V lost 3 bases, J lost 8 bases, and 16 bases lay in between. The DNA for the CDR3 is TGTGCCAGCAGCTTGGGCAGGGGTATGGGAGGCTACACCTTC. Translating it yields CASSLGRGMGGYTF.